Shown below are 27 T cell receptor beta chains from a single sample sequenced in a study of blood T cells in healthy people across ages. A second PCR of about 7 to 11 cycles used a sample-barcoded 5' primer and a J-beta primer mix. TCRdb used MiXCR to reprocess the 5' RACE reads, holding one entry per CDR3 protein. The repertoire holds about 1.4 million distinct CDR3 sequences, with around 55% as singletons. Input material: blood. All receptors come from a man between 18 and 29 years old in good health.

In this sample, this clonotype turned up a few times. The CDR3 sequence is CASSFGTSGRSEQYF. For the CDR3, the DNA is TGTGCCAGCAGTTTTGGGACTAGCGGGAGAAGCGAGCAGTACTTC. The rearrangement links TRBV27 to TRBJ2-5, with 14 bases matching TRBD2. The DNA matches TRBJ2-7 better at its end, which makes the J call doubtful. There are 15 residues in the CDR3. Per germline, CDR1 MNHEY and CDR2 SMNVEV (reference sequence).

The table lists this clonotype with a few counts. V and J are TRBV6-2 or TRBV6-3 and TRBJ2-1; a weak D match, TRBD1 (5 bases). The germline V and J ends were trimmed by 10 bases and 2 bases, with 18 bases remaining between them. The CDR3 is made up of 15 amino acids. Per germline, CDR1 MNHEY and CDR2 SVGEGT. Written as DNA, the CDR3 is TGTGCCACCCAAAATCCCAGGGCCACCTACAATGAGCAGTTCTTC. Translation gives CATQNPRATYNEQFF.

This chain uses TRBV7-9 with TRBJ2-7, with D possibly being TRBD2 (6 bases). In germline, CDR1 is SEHNR, CDR2 FQNEAQ (reference sequence). This CDR3 spans 15 amino acids. Trimming removed 5 bases at V and 4 bases at J, with 18 bases between. CDR3 DNA sequence: TGTGCCAGCAGCCCCGGGAGCCGGGGACTTTACGAGCAGTACTTC. Its protein product is CASSPGSRGLYEQYF.

J is TRBJ1-2 and V is TRBV13, with 7 bases aligning to TRBD1. The CDR3 extends over 16 amino acids. Germline V gene data show CDR1 as PRHDT and CDR2 as FYEKMQ (reference sequence). The V segment lost 5 bases and the J segment 3 bases; nucleotides outside the gene matches: 12. The CDR3 nucleotides read TGTGCCAGCAGCCCCCCTCGGGACAGCAGGGACTATGGCTACACCTTC. As protein: CASSPPRDSRDYGYTF. The full variable domain, completed using reference TRBV13 and TRBJ1-2, is AAGVIQSPRHLIKEKRETATLKCYPIPRHDTVYWYQQGPGQDPQFLISFYEKMQSDKGSIPDRFSAQQFSDYHSELNMSSLELGDSALYFCASSPPRDSRDYGYTFGSGTRLTVV.

The chain joins TRBV10-2 to TRBJ1-2; D remains ambiguous. The V gene's germline CDR1 is WSHSY and CDR2 SAAADI. This CDR3 spans 15 amino acids. The germline V and J ends were trimmed by 2 bases and 6 bases, with 16 bases remaining between them. Here the CDR3 DNA reads TGCGCCAGCAGTGAGAGAAAAGGGCCCGATGATGGCTACACCTTC. This sequence encodes CASSERKGPDDGYTF.

A remark on this clonotype: A much larger clone lies one base from this, so it may be a read error. The J gene is TRBJ2-4, the V gene TRBV12-3 or TRBV12-4; D is possibly TRBD2 (6 bases). This CDR3 is built from 12 residues. The germline V and J ends were trimmed by 8 bases and 3 bases, with 8 bases remaining between them. The DNA for the CDR3 is TGTGCCAGCGGGGAGGACAAAAACATTCAGTACTTC. Translation: CASGEDKNIQYF.

V usage is TRBV3-1 and J usage is TRBJ1-6; 7 positions match TRBD1. Germline V gene lookup returns CDR1 LGHDT and CDR2 YNNKEL (reference sequence). This CDR3 comprises 16 residues. J gave up 10 bases and V 3 bases, and 12 bases lay outside the gene matches. The CDR3 DNA follows: TGTGCCAGCAGCCACCTTACGGGACAGTTTGACTCACCCCTCCACTTT. Translation gives CASSHLTGQFDSPLHF.

The genes are TRBV6-5 and TRBJ2-7; D gene uncertain. Trimming removed 4 bases from V and 2 bases from J, with 12 bases in between. Germline V gene sequence: CDR1 MNHEY, CDR2 SVGAGI. This CDR3 comprises 14 residues. The CDR3 reads CASSSHDTAYEQYF. The CDR3 nucleotides are TGTGCCAGCAGTTCCCACGACACTGCCTACGAGCAGTACTTC.

The chain couples TRBV4-1 to TRBJ1-1; unclear D gene. The V gene's germline CDR1 is MGHRA and CDR2 YSYEKL. The CDR3 contains 13 residues. Trimming took off 2 bases at V and 7 bases at J, with 11 bases between the two ends. CDR3 coding DNA: TGCGCCAGCAGCCAAACCCGCGGGTTTGAAGCTTTCTTT. Translating it yields CASSQTRGFEAFF.

This clonotype was detected a few times. The rearrangement joins TRBV29-1 to TRBJ2-5, with a weak D call TRBD2 (5 bases). Trimming removed 0 bases at V and 5 bases at J, with 16 bases between. The CDR3 has 15 amino acids. CDR1 is SQVTM, CDR2 ANQGSEA, per germline. The CDR3 reads CSVEDPQRRMETQYF. CDR3 sequence (DNA): TGCAGCGTTGAAGACCCCCAGCGGCGCATGGAGACCCAGTACTTC. The full variable domain, completed using reference TRBV29-1 and TRBJ2-5, is SAVISQKPSRDICQRGTSLTIQCQVDSQVTMMFWYRQQPGQSLTLIATANQGSEATYESGFVIDKFPISRPNLTFSTLTVSNMSPEDSSIYLCSVEDPQRRMETQYFGPGTRLLVL.

This clonotype was counted a few times. The chain carries TRBV12-3 or TRBV12-4 and TRBJ2-1; D is perhaps TRBD2 (7 bases). The V gene lost 7 bases and the J gene lost 6 bases, with 19 bases spanning the gap. The CDR3 spans 15 residues. In DNA form, the CDR3 reads TGTGCCAGCACTCCCCCGCGGGGGCTGGGCAATGAGCAGTTCTTC. Residues: CASTPPRGLGNEQFF.

Many counts were recorded for this clonotype. The V call is TRBV12-3 or TRBV12-4, the J call TRBJ2-7; D is ambiguous. Trimming took off 2 bases at V and 4 bases at J, with 12 bases between the two ends. The CDR3 covers 14 residues. The CDR3 region is CASSLTNRRYEQYF. The CDR3 DNA sequence: TGTGCCAGCAGTTTAACGAACCGACGATACGAGCAGTACTTC.

Concerning this clonotype: Germline and junction disagree at one end, which may indicate a read error. The chain employs TRBV2 and TRBJ2-5; perhaps TRBD2 as D (7 bases). Germline V gene data show CDR1 as SNHLY and CDR2 as FYNNEI. The CDR3 totals 12 residues. The CDR3 loop is CVSTGGEGEQYF. The CDR3, as DNA: TGTGTCAGCACGGGGGGCGAAGGGGAGCAGTACTTC.

This chain links TRBV3-1 with TRBJ2-7, with D perhaps matching TRBD2 (6 bases). CDR1 and CDR2 from the germline V gene are LGHDT and YNNKEL (reference sequence). The CDR3 runs to 14 residues. V was clipped by 4 bases and J by 3 bases, with 13 bases between them. In nucleotides, the CDR3 is TGTGCCAGCAGCCCACGGGGGACCTACTACGAGCAGTACTTC. Protein sequence: CASSPRGTYYEQYF.

Of note for this clonotype: Germline is not matched at one junction end, which may reflect a read error. This chain joins TRBV20-1 and TRBJ2-1, with D tentatively TRBD2 (6 bases). The CDR3 runs to 14 residues. Looked up from germline, CDR1 is DFQATT and CDR2 is SNEGSKA (reference sequence). The CDR3, as DNA: TGCAGGGCTACTCTAGCGTGGGACTACAATGAGCAGTTCTTC. It encodes CRATLAWDYNEQFF.

This chain uses TRBV6-5 with TRBJ2-5; TRBD2 is a possible D gene (5 bases). The CDR3 covers 14 residues. Germline V gives CDR1 MNHEY, CDR2 SVGAGI. Between the trimmed V and J ends, which lost 0 bases and 11 bases, there was a span of 16 bases. The CDR3 here is CASSYSRVVFVQYF. CDR3 coding DNA: TGTGCCAGCAGTTACTCGAGGGTTGTTTTTGTGCAGTACTTC.

The chain is built from TRBV12-3 or TRBV12-4 and TRBJ2-5; the D gene is possibly TRBD2 (6 bases). The CDR3 spans 12 residues. V lost 8 bases to trimming and J lost 2 bases, with 9 bases between them. CDR3 amino acids: CASQGLQETQYF. Here the CDR3 DNA reads TGTGCCAGCCAGGGACTTCAAGAGACCCAGTACTTC.

J is TRBJ1-1 and V is TRBV6-1, with a possible D match to TRBD1 (6 bases). This CDR3 is 11 amino acids long. Germline CDR1 reads MNHNS; CDR2 reads SASEGT. V lost 11 bases, J lost 5 bases, and 12 bases lay in between. The chain's CDR3 is CAGGLRTEAFF. The CDR3 DNA reads as TGTGCCGGGGGCTTAAGAACTGAAGCTTTCTTT.

The genes are TRBV6-5 and TRBJ1-3; D unclear. Trimming took 0 bases from V and 0 from J, leaving 12 bases between them. The CDR3 totals 17 residues. Germline assignment: CDR1 MNHEY and CDR2 SVGAGI. CDR3 DNA sequence: TGTGCCAGCAGTTACTCATCAGGCATCGACTCTGGAAACACCATATATTTT. The encoded protein is CASSYSSGIDSGNTIYF.

The genes are TRBV4-1 and TRBJ1-6, with TRBD1 matching 8 bases. The germline V gene has CDR1 MGHRA and CDR2 YSYEKL. The CDR3 consists of 15 residues. J was trimmed by 10 bases and V by 2 bases; bases with no gene match: 7. The CDR3 is CASSQLDRAGSPLHF. The CDR3 DNA is TGCGCCAGCAGCCAACTGGACAGGGCCGGATCACCCCTCCACTTT.

The chain employs TRBV5-1 and TRBJ2-1; TRBD1 aligns across 9 bases. This CDR3 region has 15 residues. CDR1 is SGHRS and CDR2 is YFSETQ in the germline V gene. The V and J ends lost 4 bases and 5 bases, in that order; junction bases with no gene match: 7. The CDR3 is CASSQGQGRHNEQFF. CDR3 nucleotide sequence: TGCGCCAGCAGCCAAGGACAGGGGAGGCACAATGAGCAGTTCTTC.

This clonotype was recorded a few times. V usage is TRBV7-2 and J usage is TRBJ2-1; 8 nucleotides line up with TRBD2. CDR1 is SGHTA, CDR2 FQGNSA, per germline. The V gene end was trimmed by 5 bases and the J gene end by 13 bases; junction bases not matched to a gene: 10. The CDR3 sequence is 13 residues long. CDR3 coding DNA: TGTGCCAGCAGCACTACCCCGGGGGGGCGACAGTTCTTC. Translated, it gives CASSTTPGGRQFF.

This clonotype was found a few times. The chain employs TRBV11-2 and TRBJ2-3; a weak D match, TRBD2 (5 bases). Germline V lookup: CDR1 SGHAT, CDR2 FQNNGV. The CDR3 has 12 residues. Trimming removed 9 bases from V and 4 bases from J, with 11 bases in between. CDR3 sequence reads: CASKAGADTQYF. CDR3 DNA: TGTGCCAGTAAGGCCGGGGCAGATACGCAGTATTTT.

The chain carries TRBV12-3 or TRBV12-4 and TRBJ2-4; D is ambiguous. Trimming stripped 7 bases from V and 1 base from J, with 11 bases between. This CDR3 is built from 14 residues. The CDR3 reads CASTHSNAKNIQYF. The CDR3 region has the DNA TGTGCCAGCACCCACAGTAATGCCAAAAACATTCAGTACTTC.

CDR3 in amino acids: CASSQGNLQFF. In DNA, the CDR3 is TGCGCCAGCAGCCAAGGGAATTTGCAGTTCTTC. This chain uses TRBV4-1 with TRBJ2-1, with D hard to call. CDR1 is MGHRA, CDR2 YSYEKL, per germline. V lost 1 base and J 12 bases, leaving 7 bases between the germline ends. The CDR3 loop spans 11 amino acids.

The V gene is TRBV7-2, the J gene TRBJ1-2; 8 nucleotides agree with TRBD1. CDR1 SGHTA and CDR2 FQGNSA come from the germline V gene. This CDR3 region has 15 residues. J lost 2 bases, V lost 3 bases, and 5 bases had no gene match. In nucleotides, the CDR3 is TGTGCCAGCAGCTTGGAGACAGGGGAGAACTATGGCTACACCTTC. It codes for CASSLETGENYGYTF.

This clonotype was picked up a small number of times. The chain combines TRBV27 with TRBJ2-7, with a tentative D call TRBD1 (5 bases). The germline V and J ends were trimmed by 4 bases and 3 bases, with 10 bases remaining between them. The germline gives CDR1 MNHEY, CDR2 SMNVEV (reference sequence). CDR3 length equals 13 residues. CDR3 region: CASSSGHGYEQYF. DNA for the CDR3: TGTGCCAGCAGTTCCGGACACGGCTACGAGCAGTACTTC.